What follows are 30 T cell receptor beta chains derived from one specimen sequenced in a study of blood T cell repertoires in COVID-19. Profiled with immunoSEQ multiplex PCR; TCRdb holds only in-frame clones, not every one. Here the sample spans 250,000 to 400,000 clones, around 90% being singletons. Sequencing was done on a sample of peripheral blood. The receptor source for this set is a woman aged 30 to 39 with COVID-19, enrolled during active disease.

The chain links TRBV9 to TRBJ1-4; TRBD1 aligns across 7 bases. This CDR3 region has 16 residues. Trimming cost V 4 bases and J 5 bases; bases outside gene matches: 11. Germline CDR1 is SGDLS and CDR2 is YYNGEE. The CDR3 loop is CASSSFDRAQNEKLFF. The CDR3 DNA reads TGTGCCAGCAGCTCTTTCGACAGGGCCCAAAATGAAAAACTGTTTTTT.

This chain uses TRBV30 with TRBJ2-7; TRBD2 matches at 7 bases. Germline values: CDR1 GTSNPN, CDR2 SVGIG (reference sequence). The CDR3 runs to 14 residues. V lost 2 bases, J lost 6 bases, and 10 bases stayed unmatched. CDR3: CAWSPTSPWGEQYF. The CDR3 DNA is TGTGCCTGGAGTCCGACTAGCCCCTGGGGCGAGCAGTACTTC.

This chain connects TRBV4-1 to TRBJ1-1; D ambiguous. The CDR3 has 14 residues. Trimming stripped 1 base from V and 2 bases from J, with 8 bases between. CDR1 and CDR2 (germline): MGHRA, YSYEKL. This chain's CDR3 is CASSQVRGNTEAFF. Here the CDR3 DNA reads TGCGCCAGCAGCCAAGTCCGGGGAAACACTGAAGCTTTCTTT.

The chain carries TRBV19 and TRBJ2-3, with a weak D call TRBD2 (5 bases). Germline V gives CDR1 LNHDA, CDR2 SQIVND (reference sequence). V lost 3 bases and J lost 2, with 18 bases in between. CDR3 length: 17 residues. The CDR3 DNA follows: TGTGCCAGTAGTATCGGCGGCGGGCCAAACCCCACAGATACGCAGTATTTT. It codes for CASSIGGGPNPTDTQYF.

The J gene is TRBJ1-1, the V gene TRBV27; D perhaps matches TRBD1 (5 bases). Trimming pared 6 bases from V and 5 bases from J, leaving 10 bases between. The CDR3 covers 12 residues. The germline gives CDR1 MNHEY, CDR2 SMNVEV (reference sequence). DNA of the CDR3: TGTGCCAGCAGGCTAGGGGAAACTGAAGCTTTCTTT. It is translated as CASRLGETEAFF.

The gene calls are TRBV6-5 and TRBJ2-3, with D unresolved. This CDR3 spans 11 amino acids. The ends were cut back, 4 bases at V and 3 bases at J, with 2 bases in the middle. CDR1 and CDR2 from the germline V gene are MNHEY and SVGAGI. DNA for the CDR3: TGTGCCAGCAGTTCGACAGATACGCAGTATTTT. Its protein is CASSSTDTQYF.

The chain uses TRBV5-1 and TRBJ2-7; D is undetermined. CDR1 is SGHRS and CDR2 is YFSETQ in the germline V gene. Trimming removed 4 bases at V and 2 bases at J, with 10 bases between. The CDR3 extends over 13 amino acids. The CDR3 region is CASSPEAAYEQYF. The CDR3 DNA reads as TGCGCCAGCAGCCCCGAGGCAGCCTACGAGCAGTACTTC.

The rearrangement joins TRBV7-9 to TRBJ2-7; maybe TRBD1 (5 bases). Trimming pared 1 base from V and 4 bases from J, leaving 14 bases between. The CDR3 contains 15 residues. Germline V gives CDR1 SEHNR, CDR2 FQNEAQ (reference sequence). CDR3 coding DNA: TGTGCCAGCAGCTTAGTGACGCCTGACAGATACGAGCAGTACTTC. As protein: CASSLVTPDRYEQYF.

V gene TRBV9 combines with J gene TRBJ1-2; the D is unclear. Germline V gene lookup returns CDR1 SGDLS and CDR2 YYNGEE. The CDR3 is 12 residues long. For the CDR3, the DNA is TGTGGAGGCGGAGCAGCTAACTATGGCTACACCTTC. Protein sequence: CGGGAANYGYTF.

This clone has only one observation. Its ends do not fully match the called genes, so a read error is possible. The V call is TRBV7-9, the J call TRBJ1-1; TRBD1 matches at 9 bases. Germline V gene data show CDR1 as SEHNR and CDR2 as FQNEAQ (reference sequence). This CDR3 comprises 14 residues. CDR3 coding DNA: TGTGCCAGCAGATTAGGGACAGGGAGCCCTGAAGCTTTCTTT. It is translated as CASRLGTGSPEAFF.

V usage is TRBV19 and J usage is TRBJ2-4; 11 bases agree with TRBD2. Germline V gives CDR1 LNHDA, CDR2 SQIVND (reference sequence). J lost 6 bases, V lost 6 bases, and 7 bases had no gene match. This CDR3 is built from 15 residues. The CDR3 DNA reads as TGTGCCAGTAGACCTGCGCTAGCGGGAGGAAACATTCAGTACTTC. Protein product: CASRPALAGGNIQYF.

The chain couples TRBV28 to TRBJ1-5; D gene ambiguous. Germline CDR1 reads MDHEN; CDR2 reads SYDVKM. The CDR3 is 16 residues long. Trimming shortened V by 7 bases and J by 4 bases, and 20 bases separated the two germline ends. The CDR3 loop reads CASTKTGIRANQPQHF. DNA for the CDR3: TGTGCCAGCACCAAAACCGGGATCCGAGCGAATCAGCCCCAGCATTTT.

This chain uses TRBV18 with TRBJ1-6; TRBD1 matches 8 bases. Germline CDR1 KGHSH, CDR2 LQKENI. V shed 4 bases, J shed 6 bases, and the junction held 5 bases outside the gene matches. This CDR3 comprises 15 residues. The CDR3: CASSLGQDPNSPLHF. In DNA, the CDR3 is TGTGCCAGCTCACTGGGACAGGACCCTAATTCACCCCTCCACTTT. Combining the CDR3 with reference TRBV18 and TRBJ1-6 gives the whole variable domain NAGVMQNPRHLVRRRGQEARLRCSPMKGHSHVYWYRQLPEEGLKFMVYLQKENIIDESGMPKERFSAEFPKEGPSILRIQQVVRGDSAAYFCASSLGQDPNSPLHFGNGTRLTVT.

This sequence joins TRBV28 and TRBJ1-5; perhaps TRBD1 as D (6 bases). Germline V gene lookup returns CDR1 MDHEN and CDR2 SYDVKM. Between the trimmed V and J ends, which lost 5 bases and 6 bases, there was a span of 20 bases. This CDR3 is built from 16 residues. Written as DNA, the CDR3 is TGTGCCAGCAGTATTCCGGGACAAACCTCGGGTCAGCCCCAGCATTTT. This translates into CASSIPGQTSGQPQHF. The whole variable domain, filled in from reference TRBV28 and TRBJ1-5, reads DVKVTQSSRYLVKRTGEKVFLECVQDMDHENMFWYRQDPGLGLRLIYFSYDVKMKEKGDIPEGYSVSREKKERFSLILESASTNQTSMYLCASSIPGQTSGQPQHFGDGTRLSIL.

CDR3 sequence reads: CASSYFNRGNTEAFF. CDR3 nucleotides: TGTGCCAGCAGTTACTTTAACAGGGGAAACACTGAAGCTTTCTTT. The rearrangement links TRBV6-5 to TRBJ1-1; 7 bases line up with TRBD1. Looked up from germline, CDR1 is MNHEY and CDR2 is SVGAGI. V dropped 1 base and J dropped 2; count of bases not matched to a gene: 4. This CDR3 comprises 15 residues.

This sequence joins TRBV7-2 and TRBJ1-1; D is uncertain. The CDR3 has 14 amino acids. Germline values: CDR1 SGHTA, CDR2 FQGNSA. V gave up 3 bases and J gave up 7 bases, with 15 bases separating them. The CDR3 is CASSFSGGKFEAFF. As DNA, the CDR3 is TGTGCCAGCAGCTTTTCGGGAGGAAAGTTTGAAGCTTTCTTT.

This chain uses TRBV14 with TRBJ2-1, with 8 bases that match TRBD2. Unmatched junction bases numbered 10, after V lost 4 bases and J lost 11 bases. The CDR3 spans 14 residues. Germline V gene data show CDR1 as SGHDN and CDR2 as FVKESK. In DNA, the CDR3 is TGTGCCAGCAGCCTAGAGGTGAGCGGGAGTAAGCAGTTCTTC. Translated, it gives CASSLEVSGSKQFF.

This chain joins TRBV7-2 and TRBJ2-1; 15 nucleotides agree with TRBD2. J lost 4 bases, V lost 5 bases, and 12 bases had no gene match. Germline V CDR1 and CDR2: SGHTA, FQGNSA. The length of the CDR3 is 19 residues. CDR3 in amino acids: CASSPGLGLAGGRYNEQFF. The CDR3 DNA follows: TGTGCCAGCAGCCCCGGACTTGGACTAGCGGGAGGGCGGTACAATGAGCAGTTCTTC. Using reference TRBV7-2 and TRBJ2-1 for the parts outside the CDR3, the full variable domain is GAGVSQSPSNKVTEKGKDVELRCDPISGHTALYWYRQSLGQGLEFLIYFQGNSAPDKSGLPSDRFSAERTGGSVSTLTIQRTQQEDSAVYLCASSPGLGLAGGRYNEQFFGPGTRLTVL.

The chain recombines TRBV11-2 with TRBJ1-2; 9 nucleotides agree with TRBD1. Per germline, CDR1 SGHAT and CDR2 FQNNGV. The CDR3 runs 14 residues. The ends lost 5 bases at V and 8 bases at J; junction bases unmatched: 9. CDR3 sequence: CASSPKGTGRGYTF. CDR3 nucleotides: TGTGCCAGCAGCCCCAAGGGGACAGGGAGGGGCTACACCTTC. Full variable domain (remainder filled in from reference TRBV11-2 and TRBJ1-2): EAGVAQSPRYKIIEKRQSVAFWCNPISGHATLYWYQQILGQGPKLLIQFQNNGVVDDSQLPKDRFSAERLKGVDSTLKIQPAKLEDSAVYLCASSPKGTGRGYTFGSGTRLTVV.

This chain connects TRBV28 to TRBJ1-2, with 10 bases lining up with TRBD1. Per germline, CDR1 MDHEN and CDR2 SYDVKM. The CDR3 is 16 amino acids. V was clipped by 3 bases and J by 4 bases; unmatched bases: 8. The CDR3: CASSLPGTGVGYGYTF. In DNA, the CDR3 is TGTGCCAGCAGTTTGCCCGGGACAGGGGTCGGCTATGGCTACACCTTC.

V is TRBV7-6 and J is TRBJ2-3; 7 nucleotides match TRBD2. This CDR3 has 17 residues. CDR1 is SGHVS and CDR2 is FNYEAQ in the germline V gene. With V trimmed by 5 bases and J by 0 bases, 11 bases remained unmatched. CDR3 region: CASSPGASGISTDTQYF. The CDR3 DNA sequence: TGTGCCAGCAGCCCCGGGGCGAGCGGGATTAGCACAGATACGCAGTATTTT.

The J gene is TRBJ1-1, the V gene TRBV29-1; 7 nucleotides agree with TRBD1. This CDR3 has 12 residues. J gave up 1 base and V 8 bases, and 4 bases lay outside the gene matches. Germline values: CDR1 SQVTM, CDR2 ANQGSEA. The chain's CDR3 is CSTGTANTEAFF. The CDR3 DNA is TGCAGCACCGGGACAGCGAACACTGAAGCTTTCTTT.

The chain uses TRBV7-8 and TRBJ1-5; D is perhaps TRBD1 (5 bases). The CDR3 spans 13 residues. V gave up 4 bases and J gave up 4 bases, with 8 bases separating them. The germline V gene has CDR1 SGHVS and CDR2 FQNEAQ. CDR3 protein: CASSSGGNQPQHF. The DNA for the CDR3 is TGTGCCAGCAGCTCGGGGGGGAATCAGCCCCAGCATTTT. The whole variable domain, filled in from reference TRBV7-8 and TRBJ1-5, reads GAGVSQSPRYKVAKRGQDVALRCDPISGHVSLFWYQQALGQGPEFLTYFQNEAQLDKSGLPSDRFFAERPEGSVSTLKIQRTQQEDSAVYLCASSSGGNQPQHFGDGTRLSIL.

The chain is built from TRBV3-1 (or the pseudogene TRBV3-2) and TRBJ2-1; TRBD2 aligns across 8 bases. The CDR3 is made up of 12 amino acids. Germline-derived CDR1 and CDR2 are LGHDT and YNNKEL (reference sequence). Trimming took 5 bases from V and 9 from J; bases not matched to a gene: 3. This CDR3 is CASSEREGEQFF. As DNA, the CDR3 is TGTGCCAGCAGCGAACGGGAGGGTGAGCAGTTCTTC.

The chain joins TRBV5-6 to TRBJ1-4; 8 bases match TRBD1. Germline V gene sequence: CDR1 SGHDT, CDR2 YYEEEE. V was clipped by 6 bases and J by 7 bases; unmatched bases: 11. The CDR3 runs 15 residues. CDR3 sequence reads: CASKGMGQAPEKLFF. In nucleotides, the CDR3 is TGTGCCAGCAAGGGTATGGGACAGGCTCCTGAAAAACTGTTTTTT.

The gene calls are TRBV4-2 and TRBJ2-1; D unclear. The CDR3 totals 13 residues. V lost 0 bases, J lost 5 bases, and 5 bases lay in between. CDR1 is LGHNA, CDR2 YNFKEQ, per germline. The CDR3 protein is CASSQDYHNEQFF. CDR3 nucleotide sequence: TGTGCCAGCAGCCAAGACTACCACAATGAGCAGTTCTTC.

The CDR3 DNA reads as TGTGCCAGCTGCAACACAGTGAACACTGAAGCTTTCTTT. This sequence encodes CASCNTVNTEAFF. The chain recombines TRBV6-5 with TRBJ1-1; D is undetermined. The CDR3 length is 13 residues. The germline V and J ends were trimmed by 8 bases and 0 bases, with 10 bases remaining between them. Germline CDR1 MNHEY, CDR2 SVGAGI.

CDR3 in amino acids: CASSLDGRITDTQYF. CDR3 coding DNA: TGTGCCAGCAGCTTGGACGGGAGGATTACAGATACGCAGTATTTT. The chain carries TRBV5-5 and TRBJ2-3; 7 bases are a match to TRBD2. V was clipped by 0 bases and J by 3 bases; unmatched bases: 4. CDR3 size: 15 residues. Germline values: CDR1 SGHKS, CDR2 YYEKEE (reference sequence).

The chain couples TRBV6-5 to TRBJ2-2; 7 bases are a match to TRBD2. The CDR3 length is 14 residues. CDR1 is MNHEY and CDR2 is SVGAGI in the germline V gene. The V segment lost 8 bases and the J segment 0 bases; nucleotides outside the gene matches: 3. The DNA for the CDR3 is TGTGCCAGCTCACTAGCGCCGAACACCGGGGAGCTGTTTTTT. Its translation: CASSLAPNTGELFF.

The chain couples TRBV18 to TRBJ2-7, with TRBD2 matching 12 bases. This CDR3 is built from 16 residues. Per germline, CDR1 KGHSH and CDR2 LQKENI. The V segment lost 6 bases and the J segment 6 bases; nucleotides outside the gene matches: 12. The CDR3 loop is CASSANLAGGTGEQYF. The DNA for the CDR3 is TGTGCCAGCTCGGCCAACCTAGCGGGAGGGACTGGCGAGCAGTACTTC.